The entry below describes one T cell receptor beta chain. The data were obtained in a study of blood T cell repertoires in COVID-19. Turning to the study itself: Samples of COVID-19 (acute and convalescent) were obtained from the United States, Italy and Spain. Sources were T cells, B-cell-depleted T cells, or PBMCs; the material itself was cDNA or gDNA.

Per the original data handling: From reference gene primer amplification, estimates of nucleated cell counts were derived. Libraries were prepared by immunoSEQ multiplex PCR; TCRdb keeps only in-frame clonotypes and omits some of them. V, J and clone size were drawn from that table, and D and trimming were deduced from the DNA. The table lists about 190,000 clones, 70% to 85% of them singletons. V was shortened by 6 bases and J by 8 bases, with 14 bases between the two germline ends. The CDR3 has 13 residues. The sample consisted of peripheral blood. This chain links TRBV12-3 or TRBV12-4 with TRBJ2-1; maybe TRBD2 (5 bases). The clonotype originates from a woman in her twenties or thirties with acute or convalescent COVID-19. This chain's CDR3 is CASSLLGYYEQFF. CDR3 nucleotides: TGTGCCAGCAGCCTACTAGGTTACTATGAGCAGTTCTTC.